This T cell receptor beta chain was recorded in a study of blood T cell repertoires in COVID-19. Looking at the study overall: The United States, Italy and Spain supplied acute and convalescent COVID-19 samples. PBMCs, B-cell-depleted T cells, or T cells were the source of the cDNA or gDNA that made up the material.

Methods used by the authors: Researchers report that nucleated cell counts were estimated from reference gene primer amplification. Sequencing used immunoSEQ multiplex PCR; TCRdb keeps in-frame clones, though not all of them. V, J and clone size derive from that table, while D and trimming were established from the DNA sequence. Of approximately 50,000 clones in the sample, 90% to 95% were seen once. CDR1 and CDR2 (germline): SGHDT, YYEEEE. V shed 0 bases and J shed 6 bases, with 10 bases lying between them. The CDR3 totals 13 residues. The TCR sequence derives from a human donor in a cohort sampled during active COVID-19. The chain combines TRBV5-6 with TRBJ2-7, with D perhaps matching TRBD2 (5 bases). Sequenced input: peripheral blood. The CDR3 protein is CASSLGLKREQYF. The DNA for the CDR3 is TGTGCCAGCAGCTTGGGACTAAAACGCGAGCAGTACTTC. The full variable domain, completed using reference TRBV5-6 and TRBJ2-7, is DAGVTQSPTHLIKTRGQQVTLRCSPKSGHDTVSWYQQALGQGPQFIFQYYEEEERQRGNFPDRFSGHQFPNYSSELNVNALLLGDSALYLCASSLGLKREQYFGPGTRLTVT.